This TCR beta chain was identified in a study of cytomegalovirus exposure and HLA in healthy donors (dated by TCRdb to 2016 to 2017). For the wider study: An earlier analysis of roughly 500 of the donors reported about 300 Gb of sequence data and roughly 120 million unique TCR beta sequences obtained from about 200 million T cells. An early release that covered around 590 HLA-typed donors contained 300 to 350 gigabases of sequencing data and 85 million to 100 million unique TCR sequences. Among the approximately 400 genotyped donors, approximately 81% belonged to the genetic ancestry cluster associated with self-reported Caucasian donors. The aim of the study was to test whether cataloging public T cell receptors could identify signatures of past pathogen exposure. The study profiled the T cell repertoires of around 700 subjects by immunosequencing and related them to cytomegalovirus serostatus. Besides the first cohort of about 730 subjects, a separate validation cohort made up of 120 different subjects was used. To predict cytomegalovirus infection status, the study brought together high-throughput TCR immunosequencing, statistical association of individual TCRs with disease status, and machine learning. To study patterns of TCR occurrence, a later analysis re-analyzed previously published TCR beta repertoires from 600 to 750 donors and added high-resolution HLA genotyping. Rather than drawing on any new phenotypic data, the later analysis identified candidate immune exposures from TCR beta sequences and the way those sequences occurred across donors. In an earlier analysis of 587 of the donors, high-throughput TCR beta sequencing was used to judge whether each TCR beta V gene segment behaved as functional or pseudogenic. Donor age, sex, ethnicity and CMV serostatus were compiled together with the repertoire data. A later genetic analysis used genome-wide SNP genotypes for 398 of the 666 donors, treating that subset as a discovery cohort. Every repertoire in the discovery cohort had been generated on one and the same sequencing platform. Class I and class II HLA loci were covered by the typing at four-digit resolution. The number of donors typed differed by locus, with 629-630 for A, B, C, DRB1 and DQB1, over 500 for DQA1, about 610 for DPA1, and roughly 450 for DPB1. About five DR-DQ haplotypes were treated as single units for association and clustering because of strong linkage in the cohort. Among roughly 370 genotyped donors of the cohort, an average of roughly 240,000 unique TCR beta nucleotide sequences were sequenced per donor, around 18% of them non-productive. Study-wide conclusions, independent of this receptor: Presence/absence analyses assumed roughly uniform sequencing depth across donors, an assumption that may not hold. Some IMGT-functional V segments, including TRBV6-2 and TRBV6-3, could not be distinguished by the 87-base-pair reads and were therefore excluded. A cluster of highly shared sequence variants was judged likely to represent a technical artifact of the sequencing pipeline. According to a later analysis, parvovirus B19, influenza, CMV and Epstein-Barr virus appeared linked to several top co-occurrence clusters. Compared with the approximately 700-donor mean, donors in an Asian-associated ancestry cluster had fewer N-insertions in productive TCRs, according to a later genetic analysis. Assigning TCR associations to individual alleles was difficult when HLA alleles, especially DR and DQ, strongly co-occurred. A later analysis found that most CMV-associated TCR beta chains appeared HLA-restricted, with HLA associations seemingly driven largely by CMV exposure. Because HLA typing was unavailable for some donors at each locus, only the typed subset was used in association tests. Linkage disequilibrium might explain the correlated functional status among segregating V segments, but an unknown experimental factor could not be ruled out. Because counts were too low, 15 to 20 rarely observed V segments, including chromosome 9 orphons, were left out of the earlier analysis of 587 of the donors. An association between a missense DCLRE1C variant and V-gene and J-gene trimming of TCR beta chains was found in a later genetic analysis and replicated in an independent cohort. Across donors, most TCR sequences were observed very rarely, whereas some public TCRs were present in many individuals. According to the authors, the approach could potentially be generalized to other disease states and immunological phenotypes. In both the original and validation cohorts, the classifier was reported to diagnose cytomegalovirus status with high specificity and sensitivity. Broadly in line with IMGT annotations, most TCR beta V segments showed up in productive rearrangements about 87% or about 30% of the time in an earlier analysis of several hundred of the donors. The study gave a list of 150 to 200 TCR beta chains associated with cytomegalovirus. Compared with equally common non-associated chains, HLA-associated TCR beta chains in a later analysis were more clonally expanded and had lower generation probabilities. Specific HLA alleles were associated with 18,000 or so TCR beta sequences at a false discovery rate of 0.05 in a later analysis. In vitro tests confirmed that a few of the cytomegalovirus-associated TCR beta chains recognize cytomegalovirus antigens. A further reported finding was that TCR beta sequences accurately predicted the HLA-A and HLA-B alleles for most subjects in the first cohort. Only TCR beta chains were sequenced in this cohort, and the absence of alpha or paired-chain data limited detectable features. For the cohort, immune exposure information was limited to CMV serostatus. In a later analysis, the rate of TCR association differed among HLA loci, with DRB1 alleles having the most associated TCRs and HLA-C alleles having the fewest.

The library was generated by the immunoSEQ multiplex PCR assay. For the multiplex PCR, a mixture combining 60 forward primers for TCR Vbeta segments and 13 reverse primers for TCR Jbeta segments was used. Amplification of the CDR3 region of rearranged TCR beta genes was performed with a multiplex PCR assay on genomic DNA. Amplified TCR beta libraries were sequenced as 87-base-pair reads on the Illumina HiSeq System. Per the source publication's procedure: A later analysis counted some 74 million unique TCR beta chains across the 670 or so repertoires, and 9.5 million to 11 million of these chains were shared by at least two donors. Raw reads were error-corrected and collapsed into unique sequences by a nearest-neighbor algorithm in which closely related sequences were merged to remove PCR and sequencing errors. V, D and J gene segments were assigned by aligning CDR3 sequences to IMGT reference sequences. For a sequence to be retained, at least a six-nucleotide match to both a V gene segment and a J gene segment was required. Rearrangements were called productive when the CDR3 lacked stop codons and stayed in frame with V and J; all others were non-productive. CDR3 was defined according to IMGT convention as the region running from the second conserved V-encoded cysteine to the conserved J-encoded phenylalanine. The earlier analysis of fewer than 750 of the donors excluded sequences that lacked an unambiguous match to a single V gene segment. In an earlier analysis of almost 600 of the donors, a V segment was called functional when productive rearrangements were above 56.7%, and segregating when the standard deviation between donors exceeded 5%. To diagnose cytomegalovirus status from the catalog of TCR beta chain sequences, a statistical classification framework was built. In a later analysis, V and J genes were assigned by comparing TCR nucleotide sequences against IMGT/GENE-DB human TR gene sequences. In a later analysis, CDR3 sequences and most-parsimonious VDJ recombination scenarios were assigned using the TCRdist pipeline. In a later analysis, each TCR beta chain was defined by its CDR3 amino acid sequence together with its V-gene family, and reads without a unique V-gene family were excluded. To address suspected cross-contamination and a sequencing artifact, a later analysis removed a few hundred highly shared, low-generation-probability nucleotide sequences. In a later analysis, a clonal expansion index was calculated for each public chain from normalized within-repertoire ranks of inferred template counts. In a later analysis, generation probabilities were computed with a VDJ recombination model fitted to out-of-frame rearrangements, and the resulting probabilities were checked against IGoR. In a later analysis, TCR-TCR, TCR-HLA and TCR-CMV co-occurrence was scored with hypergeometric tests, and a repertoire-size bias correction was applied to TCR pairs. False discovery rates were estimated in a later analysis by permuting HLA or CMV assignments 20 times. In a later analysis, co-occurring TCRs were grouped with DBSCAN, and TCRdist sequence similarity was added when clustering was performed within HLA-allele-positive subsets. For co-occurrence clustering, repertoires with fewer than 30,000 or more than 120,000 public chains were excluded, along with about five repertoires with anomalous nucleotide sharing. As stored in TCRdb, this immuneACCESS dataset retains in-frame rearrangements with V and J assigned. A fraction of the clones does not appear; measured against another copy, unresolved V genes explain less than half of the discrepancy, and the remainder lacks a known reason. Clonal size and the V and J genes are those of that table, whereas D and trimming came from the DNA. Within this sample are around 150,000 clones, with roughly 71% of them counted one time only. The ten largest clones take up less than 9% of the sample.

In total, roughly 670 healthy bone marrow donors made up the cohort. At the time of sampling, all cohort members were nominally healthy, though unrecorded immune exposures were likely present. The donor was CMV seropositive and was included in the group of 250 to 300 seropositive cohort members. A peripheral blood sample was collected from each donor, and TCR beta sequencing was performed on peripheral blood mononuclear cells. Genomic DNA was extracted from the blood cell samples with the Qiagen DNeasy Blood Extraction Kit. From V the trimming removes 0 bases and from J it removes 7 bases, while the gene matches leave 1 base of the junction unaccounted for. Including cysteine and phenylalanine, the CDR3 has 13 amino acids. Only the CDR3 DNA is retained, 39 bases long and in frame from the first base. CDR1 and CDR2, looked up from the germline V gene, are SGDLS and YYNGEE. Concerning this clone itself: Its antigen specificity is not known. No per-base quality is available; no much larger clone lies one base away.

Sequenced material: PBMCs. Recombination linked TRBV9 to TRBJ2-5, and TRBD1 aligns with 9 junction nucleotides. This sequence originates from a male donor in good health and CMV-seropositive. The CDR3 loop reads CASSVGTGATQYF. The nucleotides read TGTGCCAGCAGCGTAGGGACAGGGGCGACCCAGTACTTC.